The present entry profiles one TCR beta chain with its context. Its target is not known. 13 Jbeta primers and 60 Vbeta primers were used for the PCR. Authors' processing steps: Roughly 80 million unique TCR beta chains, 8.5 million to 14 million shared, were counted in a later analysis. This table comes from immunoSEQ multiplex PCR, and its TCRdb copy is limited to in-frame clones, with some not included. Clone size and the V and J calls come from that table; the DNA yielded D and trimming. Of fewer than 200,000 clones listed, 82% are singletons. This sample is drawn from a study of cytomegalovirus exposure and HLA in healthy donors. Regarding the study as a whole: When the data were analyzed later, several of the most significant clusters appeared to be linked to common viral pathogens. A missense variant in DCLRE1C was later tied to TCR beta V- and J-gene trimming. A later analysis associated roughly 15,000 TCR beta sequences with HLA alleles at a 0.05 false discovery rate.

Germline V CDR1 and CDR2: MNHEY, SMNVEV (reference sequence). The CDR3 consists of 14 residues. The V end was cut by 8 bases, the J end by 0 bases, with 14 bases between. The sequence was obtained from a male donor in good health and CMV-seronegative. Sequencing was carried out using PBMCs. The rearrangement uses TRBV27 and TRBJ2-7; D is perhaps TRBD2 (6 bases). In nucleotides, the CDR3 is TGTGCCAGCTCTCTGGAGGGAAACTCCTACGAGCAGTACTTC. Residues: CASSLEGNSYEQYF.